A selection of T cell receptor beta chains follows, all from one sample in a study of shared clonotypes between healthy human individuals. Profiling relied on immunoSEQ multiplex PCR, and the TCRdb table lists in-frame clones only, not all of them. This table has roughly 510,000 clones, over 75% appearing once. Sequencing input: PBMCs. The source of these receptors is a middle-aged woman in good health. Some clones in this sample may be carry-over from other donors' samples. Both conserved end residues are part of each CDR3. A D gene is named only where the DNA matches it firmly. Where a row states a size, it is once, few, many or the class of an expanded clone; other rows omit it.

v_call,clone_size,j_call,d_call,cdr3_aa,cdr3_nt
TRBV7-2,.,TRBJ2-5,TRBD2,CASTTGTSGQETQYF,TGTGCCAGCACCACAGGGACTAGCGGCCAAGAGACCCAGTACTTC
TRBV4-3,.,TRBJ1-4,.,CASSHDPGEGVKLFF,TGCGCCAGCAGCCATGATCCGGGGGAAGGGGTAAAACTGTTTTTT
TRBV5-4,.,TRBJ2-1,.,CASHPSAHNEQFF,TGTGCCAGCCACCCCAGCGCCCACAATGAGCAGTTCTTC
TRBV19,.,TRBJ1-5,TRBD1,CASSIGTGGPQPQHF,TGTGCCAGTAGTATCGGGACAGGGGGACCTCAGCCCCAGCATTTT
TRBV7-3,many,TRBJ2-1,TRBD2,CASSTTSGREVEQFF,TGTGCCAGCAGCACCACTAGCGGGAGGGAGGTTGAGCAGTTCTTC
TRBV7-3,.,TRBJ2-1,TRBD2,CASSLNGGGRNEQFF,TGTGCCAGCAGCTTAAATGGCGGGGGGAGGAATGAGCAGTTCTTC
TRBV6-5,.,TRBJ2-3,TRBD1,CASSPPTGFFDTQYF,TGTGCCAGCAGCCCCCCGACAGGGTTTTTTGATACGCAGTATTTT
TRBV5-4,.,TRBJ2-5,TRBD2,CASSRLAGASGEQYF,TGTGCCAGCAGCCGACTAGCGGGGGCCTCTGGGGAGCAGTACTTC
TRBV18,medium-sized,TRBJ1-2,.,CASSPPDYGYTF,TGTGCCAGCTCACCACCAGACTATGGCTACACCTTC
TRBV15,.,TRBJ1-2,.,CATSRDVGGDYGYTF,TGTGCCACCAGCAGAGATGTGGGGGGAGACTATGGCTACACCTTC
TRBV6-5,.,TRBJ2-3,TRBD1,CASRLDRGRADTQYF,TGTGCCAGCAGATTGGACAGGGGGCGCGCAGATACGCAGTATTTT
TRBV5-1,.,TRBJ2-1,TRBD2,CASSLRAGGDSSYNEQFF,TGCGCCAGCAGCTTGAGGGCGGGAGGGGATAGCTCCTACAATGAGCAGTTCTTC
TRBV27,.,TRBJ1-2,TRBD1,CASRPTGDVYGYTF,TGTGCCAGCAGGCCTACAGGGGACGTCTATGGCTACACCTTC
TRBV11-1,.,TRBJ2-5,.,CASSLGGDGETQYF,TGTGCCAGCAGCTTAGGGGGGGATGGAGAGACCCAGTACTTC
TRBV9,once,TRBJ2-1,TRBD2,CASTLAGGYNEQFF,TGTGCCAGCACACTAGCGGGAGGGTACAATGAGCAGTTCTTC
TRBV27,.,TRBJ1-5,.,CASSTQQGGNQPQHF,TGTGCCAGCAGTACCCAACAGGGCGGCAATCAGCCCCAGCATTTT
TRBV7-7,once,TRBJ2-1,TRBD2,CASSLVAGSYNEQFF,TGTGCCAGCAGCTTGGTAGCGGGCTCCTACAATGAGCAGTTCTTC
TRBV27,.,TRBJ2-1,TRBD2,CASSLTSRVGEQFF,TGTGCCAGCAGTTTGACTAGCAGGGTTGGCGAGCAGTTCTTC
TRBV15,few,TRBJ2-3,.,CATSREAGPTDTQYF,TGTGCCACCAGCAGAGAGGCGGGCCCCACAGATACGCAGTATTTT
TRBV9,.,TRBJ2-2,.,CASSGITTGELFF,TGTGCCAGCAGCGGTATAACCACCGGGGAGCTGTTTTTT
TRBV5-6,.,TRBJ1-4,TRBD1,CASSFQGATNEKLFF,TGTGCCAGCAGCTTCCAGGGGGCAACTAATGAAAAACTGTTTTTT
TRBV28,.,TRBJ1-4,TRBD1,CASSFPRTGWEKLFF,TGTGCCAGCAGTTTCCCCCGGACAGGTTGGGAAAAACTGTTTTTT
TRBV5-6,.,TRBJ1-3,TRBD1,CASSQDRGLGNTIYF,TGTGCCAGCAGCCAGGACAGGGGGCTTGGAAACACCATATATTTT
TRBV28,.,TRBJ1-2,.,CASSFLVREIGYTF,TGTGCCAGCAGTTTCTTGGTTCGGGAGATCGGCTACACCTTC
TRBV7-2,.,TRBJ2-7,TRBD2,CASSLTSGPPDEQYF,TGTGCCAGCAGCCTGACTAGCGGCCCACCTGACGAGCAGTACTTC
TRBV28,.,TRBJ2-7,.,CASSLRDRAYEQYF,TGTGCCAGCAGCCTCCGGGACCGCGCCTACGAGCAGTACTTC
TRBV18,.,TRBJ1-3,.,CASSTSDSNTIYF,TGTGCCAGCTCAACCTCGGACAGTAACACCATATATTTT
TRBV10-3,.,TRBJ2-3,TRBD2,CAISESSSGNTDTQYF,TGTGCCATCAGTGAGTCCTCTAGCGGGAACACAGATACGCAGTATTTT